This record concerns one T cell receptor (beta chain) sequence. CDR3 length: 13 residues. Looked up from germline, CDR1 is MRHNA and CDR2 is SNTAGT. V was clipped by 3 bases and J by 2 bases, with 5 bases between them. This sample stems from a study of blood T cell repertoires in COVID-19. About the research overall: Sources were T cells, B-cell-depleted T cells, or PBMCs; the material itself was cDNA or gDNA.

The data were produced by immunoSEQ multiplex PCR, yet TCRdb's version contains in-frame clones alone and is incomplete. The table has 180,000 or so clones, about nine tenths seen once. This rearrangement joins TRBV6-4 to TRBJ2-1, with D possibly matching TRBD1 (5 bases). Source material: peripheral blood. The TCR comes from a man aged 18 to 30 with active or convalescent COVID-19. The CDR3 DNA sequence: TGTGCCAGCAGTGAGGACACCTACAATGAGCAGTTCTTC. Translating gives CASSEDTYNEQFF.